Below, 4 T cell receptor beta chains from the same sample are listed, as sequenced in a study of T cell responses to AZD1222 COVID-19 vaccine. Profiled with immunoSEQ multiplex PCR; TCRdb holds only in-frame clones, not every one. This table has about 140,000 clones, around 84% appearing once. Sequences were derived from peripheral blood, sampled on day 0 of AZD1222 vaccination. The receptors originated from an adult in good health.

The V gene is TRBV24-1, the J gene TRBJ2-7; no definite D call. CDR3 length: 13 amino acids. The V gene lost 9 bases and the J gene lost 2 bases, with 13 bases spanning the gap. CDR1 and CDR2 from the germline V gene are KGHDR and SFDVKD. The chain's CDR3 is CATDNRGTYEQYF. The CDR3 DNA reads as TGTGCCACCGATAACCGCGGCACCTACGAGCAGTACTTC.

V is TRBV10-2 and J is TRBJ1-5; 9 nucleotides align to TRBD1. CDR3 size: 18 residues. The ends lost 6 bases at V and 2 bases at J; junction bases unmatched: 14. From germline, CDR1 is WSHSY and CDR2 SAAADI. The CDR3 spells CASRGRDRVYEGNQPQHF. In DNA, the CDR3 is TGCGCCAGCAGGGGCCGGGACAGGGTCTATGAGGGCAATCAGCCCCAGCATTTT.

This chain connects TRBV28 to TRBJ2-2; 12 nucleotides match TRBD1. The CDR3 spans 16 residues. The germline CDR1 and CDR2 sequences are MDHEN and SYDVKM. J gave up 4 bases and V 3 bases, and 3 bases lay outside the gene matches. In DNA, the CDR3 is TGTGCCAGCAGTTTCGGGGACAGGGGGCCCACCGGGGAGCTGTTTTTT. Translation gives CASSFGDRGPTGELFF.

The chain recombines TRBV29-1 with TRBJ1-2, with D unresolved. Germline assignment: CDR1 SQVTM and CDR2 ANQGSEA. V gave up 7 bases and J gave up 2 bases, with 14 bases separating them. The CDR3 runs 13 residues. CDR3 sequence (DNA): TGCAGCGCCCCGGTGTTAGGGAACTATGGCTACACCTTC. The encoded protein is CSAPVLGNYGYTF.